Detailed here is one T cell receptor (beta chain). Original processing methods: Reference gene primer amplification yielded estimated nucleated cell counts. The data were produced by immunoSEQ multiplex PCR, yet TCRdb's version contains in-frame clones alone and is incomplete. V and J calls and clone size are those listed in that table; D and trimming were worked out from the DNA. Found here are approximately 360,000 clones, approximately 87% of them singletons; the top ten hold 0.95% to 1%. The germline gives CDR1 SGHRS, CDR2 YFSETQ. The CDR3 is made up of 14 amino acids. The germline V and J ends were trimmed by 4 bases and 4 bases, with 12 bases remaining between them. The data belong to a study of blood T cell repertoires in COVID-19. Study context: T cells, B-cell-depleted T cells, or PBMCs provided the cDNA or gDNA that served as material.

Ages ranged from about 18 to 89 years, with residence in more than 20 US areas. Sequenced: PBMCs or T cells enriched from blood (not recorded which). The chain has TRBV5-1 and TRBJ1-5, with D tentatively TRBD1 (6 bases). This receptor was identified in a young woman with acute COVID-19. CDR3 residues: CASSLGQPNQPQHF. CDR3 nucleotide sequence: TGCGCCAGCAGCCTAGGACAGCCTAATCAGCCCCAGCATTTT. The whole variable domain, filled in from reference TRBV5-1 and TRBJ1-5, reads KAGVTQTPRYLIKTRGQQVTLSCSPISGHRSVSWYQQTPGQGLQFLFEYFSETQRNKGNFPGRFSGRQFSNSRSEMNVSTLELGDSALYLCASSLGQPNQPQHFGDGTRLSIL.